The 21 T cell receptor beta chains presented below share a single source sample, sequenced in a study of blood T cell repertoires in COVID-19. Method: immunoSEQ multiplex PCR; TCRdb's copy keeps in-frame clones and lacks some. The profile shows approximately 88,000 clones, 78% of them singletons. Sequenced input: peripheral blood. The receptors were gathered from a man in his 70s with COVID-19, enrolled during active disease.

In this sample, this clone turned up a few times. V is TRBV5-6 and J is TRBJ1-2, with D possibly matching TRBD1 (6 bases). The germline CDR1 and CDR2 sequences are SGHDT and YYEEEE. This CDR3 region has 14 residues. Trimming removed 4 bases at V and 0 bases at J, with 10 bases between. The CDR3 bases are TGTGCCAGCAGCACCGGACAGACTAACTATGGCTACACCTTC. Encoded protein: CASSTGQTNYGYTF.

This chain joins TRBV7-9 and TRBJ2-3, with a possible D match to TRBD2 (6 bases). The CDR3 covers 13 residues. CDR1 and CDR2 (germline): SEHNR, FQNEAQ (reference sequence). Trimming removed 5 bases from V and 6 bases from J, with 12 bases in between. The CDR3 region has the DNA TGTGCCAGCAGCCCCCTCCGGGGGGATACGCAGTATTTT. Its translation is CASSPLRGDTQYF.

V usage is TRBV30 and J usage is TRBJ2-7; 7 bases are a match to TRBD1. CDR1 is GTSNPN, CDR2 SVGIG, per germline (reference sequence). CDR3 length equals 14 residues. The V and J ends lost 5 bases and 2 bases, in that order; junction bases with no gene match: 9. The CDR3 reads CAWQPRGTAYEQYF. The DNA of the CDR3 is TGTGCCTGGCAGCCCAGGGGGACCGCCTACGAGCAGTACTTC.

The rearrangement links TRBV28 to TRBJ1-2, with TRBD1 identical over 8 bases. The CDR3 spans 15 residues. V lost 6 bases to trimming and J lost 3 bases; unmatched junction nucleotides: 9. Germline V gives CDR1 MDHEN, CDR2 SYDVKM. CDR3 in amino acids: CASSQIRTGYYGYTF. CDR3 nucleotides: TGTGCCAGCAGCCAAATTAGGACAGGGTACTATGGCTACACCTTC.

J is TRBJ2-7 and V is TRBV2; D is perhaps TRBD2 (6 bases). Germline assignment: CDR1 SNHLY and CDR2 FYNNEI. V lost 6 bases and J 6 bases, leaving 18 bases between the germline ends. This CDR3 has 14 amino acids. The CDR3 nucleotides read TGTGCCAGCAGATCGGGGGTAGGCCGTGTCGAGCAGTACTTC. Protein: CASRSGVGRVEQYF.

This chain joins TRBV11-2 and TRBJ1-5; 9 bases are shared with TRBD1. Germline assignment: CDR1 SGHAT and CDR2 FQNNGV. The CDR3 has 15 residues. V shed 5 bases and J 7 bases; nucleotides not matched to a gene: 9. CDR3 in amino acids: CASSISTGGLQPQHF. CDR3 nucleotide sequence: TGTGCCAGCAGCATAAGTACAGGGGGCCTACAGCCCCAGCATTTT.

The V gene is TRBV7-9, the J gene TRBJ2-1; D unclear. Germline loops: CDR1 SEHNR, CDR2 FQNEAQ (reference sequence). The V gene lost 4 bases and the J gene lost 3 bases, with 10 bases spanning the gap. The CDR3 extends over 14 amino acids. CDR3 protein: CASSSPGYYNEQFF. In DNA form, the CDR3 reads TGTGCCAGCAGCTCCCCGGGTTACTACAATGAGCAGTTCTTC.

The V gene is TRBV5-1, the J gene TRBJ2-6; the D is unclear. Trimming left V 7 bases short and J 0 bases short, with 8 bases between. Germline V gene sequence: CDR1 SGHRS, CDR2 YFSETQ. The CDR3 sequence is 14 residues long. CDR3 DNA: TGCGCCAGCGATCCCGGCTCTGGGGCCAACGTCCTGACTTTC. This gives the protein CASDPGSGANVLTF.

The CDR3 bases are TGTGCCAGCAGTGAGGCAACTATGAACACTGAAGCTTTCTTT. Protein: CASSEATMNTEAFF. The chain joins TRBV25-1 to TRBJ1-1, with D hard to call. The germline gives CDR1 MGHDK, CDR2 SYGVNS. Trimming left V 3 bases short and J 0 bases short, with 8 bases between. The CDR3 has 14 amino acids.

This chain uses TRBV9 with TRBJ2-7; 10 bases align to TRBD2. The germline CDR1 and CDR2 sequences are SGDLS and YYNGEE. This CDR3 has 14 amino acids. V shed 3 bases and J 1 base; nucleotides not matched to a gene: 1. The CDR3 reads CASSELAGSYEQYF. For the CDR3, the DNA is TGTGCCAGCAGCGAACTAGCGGGGTCCTACGAGCAGTACTTC.

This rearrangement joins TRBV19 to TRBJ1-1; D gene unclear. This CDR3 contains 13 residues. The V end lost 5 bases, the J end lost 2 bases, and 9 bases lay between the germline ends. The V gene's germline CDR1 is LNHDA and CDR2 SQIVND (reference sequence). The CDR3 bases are TGTGCCAGTAGTCCCCAACTTAACACTGAAGCTTTCTTT. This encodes CASSPQLNTEAFF.

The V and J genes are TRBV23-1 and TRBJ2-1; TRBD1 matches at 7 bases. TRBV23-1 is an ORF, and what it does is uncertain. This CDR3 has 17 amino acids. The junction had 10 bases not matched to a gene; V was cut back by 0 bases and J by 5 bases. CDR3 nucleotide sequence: TGCGCCAGCAGTCAATCGGACGCTAGGACAGGCCACAATGAGCAGTTCTTC. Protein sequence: CASSQSDARTGHNEQFF.

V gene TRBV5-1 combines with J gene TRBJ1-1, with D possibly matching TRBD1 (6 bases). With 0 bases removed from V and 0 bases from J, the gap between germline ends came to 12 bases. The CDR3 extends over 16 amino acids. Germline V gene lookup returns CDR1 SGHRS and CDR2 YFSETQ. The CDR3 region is CASSLATGKMNTEAFF. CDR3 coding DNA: TGCGCCAGCAGCTTGGCTACAGGGAAGATGAACACTGAAGCTTTCTTT.

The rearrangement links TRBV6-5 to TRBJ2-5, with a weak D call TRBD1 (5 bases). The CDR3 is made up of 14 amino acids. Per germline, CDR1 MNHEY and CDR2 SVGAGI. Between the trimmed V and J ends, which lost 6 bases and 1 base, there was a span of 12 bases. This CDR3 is CASSPQGSQETQYF. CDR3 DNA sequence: TGTGCCAGCAGCCCGCAGGGAAGCCAAGAGACCCAGTACTTC.

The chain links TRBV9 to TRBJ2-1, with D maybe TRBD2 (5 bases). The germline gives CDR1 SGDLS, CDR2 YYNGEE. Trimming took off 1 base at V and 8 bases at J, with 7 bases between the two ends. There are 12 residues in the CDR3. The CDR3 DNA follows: TGTGCCAGCAGCGTATCGGAGGATGAGCAGTTCTTC. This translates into CASSVSEDEQFF. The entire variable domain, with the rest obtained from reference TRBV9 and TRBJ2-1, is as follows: DSGVTQTPKHLITATGQRVTLRCSPRSGDLSVYWYQQSLDQGLQFLIQYYNGEERAKGNILERFSAQQFPDLHSELNLSSLELGDSALYFCASSVSEDEQFFGPGTRLTVL.

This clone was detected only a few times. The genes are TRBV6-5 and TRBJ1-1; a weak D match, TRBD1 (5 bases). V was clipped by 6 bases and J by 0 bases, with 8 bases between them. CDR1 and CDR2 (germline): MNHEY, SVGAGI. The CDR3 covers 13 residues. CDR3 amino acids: CASRGDLNTEAFF. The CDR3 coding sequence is TGTGCCAGCAGGGGGGACTTGAACACTGAAGCTTTCTTT.

CDR3 in amino acids: CASSFGSTGTVRVIQYF. The CDR3 DNA is TGCGCCAGCAGCTTCGGGTCGACCGGGACAGTCAGGGTCATTCAGTACTTC. The chain employs TRBV5-1 and TRBJ2-4, with 7 bases aligning to TRBD1. This CDR3 region has 17 residues. The junction had 17 bases not matched to a gene; V was cut back by 2 bases and J by 9 bases. The germline V gene has CDR1 SGHRS and CDR2 YFSETQ.

CDR3 sequence (DNA): TGCAGTGCTTTCTTAAGGACTAGCCAGTTCTTC. Amino acids: CSAFLRTSQFF. V gene TRBV20-1 combines with J gene TRBJ2-1; 8 nucleotides match TRBD2. CDR3 length: 11 residues. The V segment lost 5 bases and the J segment 13 bases; nucleotides outside the gene matches: 7. CDR1 DFQATT and CDR2 SNEGSKA come from the germline V gene (reference sequence).

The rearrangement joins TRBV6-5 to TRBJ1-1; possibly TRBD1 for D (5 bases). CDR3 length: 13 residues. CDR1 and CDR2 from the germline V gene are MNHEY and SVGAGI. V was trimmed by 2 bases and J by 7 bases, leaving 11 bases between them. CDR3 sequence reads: CASSYSGDSEAFF. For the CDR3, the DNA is TGTGCCAGCAGTTACAGTGGTGACAGTGAAGCTTTCTTT.

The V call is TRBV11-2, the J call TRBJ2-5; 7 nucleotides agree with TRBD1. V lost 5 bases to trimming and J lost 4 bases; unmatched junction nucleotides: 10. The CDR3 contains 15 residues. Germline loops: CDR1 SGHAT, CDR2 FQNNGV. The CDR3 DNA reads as TGTGCCAGCAGCACCCACACAGGGGCCGGAGAGACCCAGTACTTC. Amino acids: CASSTHTGAGETQYF.

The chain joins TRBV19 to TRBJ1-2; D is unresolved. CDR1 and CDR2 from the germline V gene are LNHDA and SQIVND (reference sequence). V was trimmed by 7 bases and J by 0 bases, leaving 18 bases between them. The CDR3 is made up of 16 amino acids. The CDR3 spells CASKSEGKPANYGYTF. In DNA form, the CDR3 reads TGTGCCAGTAAGTCGGAGGGTAAACCTGCTAACTATGGCTACACCTTC.